This T cell receptor beta chain comes out of a study of blood T cell repertoires in COVID-19. The CDR3 totals 12 residues. Between the trimmed V and J ends, which lost 4 bases and 7 bases, there was a span of 8 bases. Germline CDR1 SGHDN, CDR2 FVKESK. Sequencing used immunoSEQ multiplex PCR; TCRdb keeps in-frame clones, though not all of them. This table holds under 150,000 clones, approximately 80% found once. This chain links TRBV14 with TRBJ1-3; D call uncertain. The TCR sequence derives from an older woman with active or convalescent COVID-19. Sequenced input: peripheral blood. In nucleotides, the CDR3 is TGTGCCAGCAGCCGCGCCCCGAACACCATATATTTT. Amino acids: CASSRAPNTIYF. Full variable domain (rest looked up from reference TRBV14 and TRBJ1-3): EAGVTQFPSHSVIEKGQTVTLRCDPISGHDNLYWYRRVMGKEIKFLLHFVKESKQDESGMPNNRFLAERTGGTYSTLKVQPAELEDSGVYFCASSRAPNTIYFGEGSWLTVV.